This TCR beta chain was sequenced for a study of T cell responses to AZD1222 COVID-19 vaccine. The overall study: Second-dose timings of about 4 or about 12 weeks were pooled. General study findings and limits: A reported finding is that nearly half of spike-specific TCRs target unmutated variant regions. Spike was spanned by vaccine-associated CD4 TCRs, which were dominant at 160-218 and 743-854. Spike-specific TCR repertoires showed rising breadth and depth after two AZD1222 doses.

For this clone: Antigen specificity is unknown.

Method: immunoSEQ multiplex PCR; TCRdb's copy keeps in-frame clones and lacks some. The table shows 120,000 or so clones, with about nine tenths occurring only once. The sequencing used peripheral blood, collected on day 0 of AZD1222 vaccination. This clonotype was obtained from an adult in good health.

CDR3 in DNA: TGTGCCAGCAGCCAAGAGAGCGGGGCGCTCGGGGAGCAGTACTTC. This translates into CASSQESGALGEQYF. The rearrangement joins TRBV3-1 (or the pseudogene TRBV3-2) to TRBJ2-7, with TRBD2 matching over 7 bases. The CDR3 sequence is 15 residues long. In germline, CDR1 is LGHDT, CDR2 YNNKEL (reference sequence). V was pared by 0 bases and J by 7 bases, with 9 bases of the junction left unmatched.